The sequence of this T cell receptor beta chain was determined in a study of T cell responses to AZD1222 COVID-19 vaccine. Overall study results and limits: Seropositive status at baseline applied to only a handful of AZD1222 recipients. Clonal diversity may have been underestimated, and the donors were mostly white British, with more females than males.

To note about this clone: Antigen unknown.

The CDR3 is 15 amino acids. Per germline, CDR1 SGHAT and CDR2 FQNNGV. Trimming at V came to 4 bases and at J to 3 bases, leaving 3 bases not matched to a gene. Repertoires were generated with immunoSEQ multiplex PCR, while TCRdb's copy carries only in-frame clones and drops some. The table lists some 130,000 clones, around nine tenths of them singletons. The J gene is TRBJ2-1, the V gene TRBV11-2, with TRBD2 matching over 10 bases. This receptor was identified in an adult in good health. This specimen consisted of peripheral blood, obtained on day 0 of AZD1222 vaccination. CDR3 nucleotide sequence: TGTGCCAGCAGCTATCGGACTAGCGGCTACAATGAGCAGTTCTTC. Encoded protein: CASSYRTSGYNEQFF.